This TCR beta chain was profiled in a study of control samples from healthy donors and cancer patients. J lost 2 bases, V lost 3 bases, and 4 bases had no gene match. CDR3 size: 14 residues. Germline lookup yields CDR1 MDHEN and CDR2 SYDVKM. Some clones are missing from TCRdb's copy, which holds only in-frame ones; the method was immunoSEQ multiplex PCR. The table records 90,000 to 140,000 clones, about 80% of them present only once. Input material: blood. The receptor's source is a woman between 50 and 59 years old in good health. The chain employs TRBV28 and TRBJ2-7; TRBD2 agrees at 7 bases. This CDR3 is CASSLRGTTYEQYF. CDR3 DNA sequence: TGTGCCAGCAGTTTGCGGGGGACCACCTACGAGCAGTACTTC.